This entry is about one TCR beta chain. Which antigen it targets is not known. Per-base qualities were not stored, and no clone one base away is much larger. These data belong to a study of cytomegalovirus exposure and HLA in healthy donors (dated by TCRdb to 2016 to 2017). Describing the broader study: According to an earlier analysis of a few hundred of the donors, about 179 million T cells yielded some 120 million unique TCR beta sequences and around 280 Gb of sequence data. The study used immunosequencing to profile the T cell repertoires of approximately 640 subjects and linked those repertoires to cytomegalovirus serostatus. The study aimed to test whether signatures of past pathogen exposure could be identified by cataloging public T cell receptors. The number of typed donors differed by locus: about 629-630 for A, B, C, DRB1 and DQB1; some 500 for DQA1; fewer than 610 for DPA1; and around 490 for DPB1. Alongside the repertoire data, information on donor age, sex, ethnicity and CMV serostatus was compiled. To study patterns of TCR occurrence, a later analysis re-analyzed previously published TCR beta repertoires from 650 to 750 donors and added high-resolution HLA genotyping. On average, 235,054 unique TCR beta nucleotide sequences were sequenced per donor among fewer than 500 genotyped donors of the cohort, with 15% to 20% of those sequences being non-productive. In addition to the first cohort of 650 to 800 subjects, a separate validation cohort of around 110 different subjects was used. An early release covering roughly 640 HLA-typed donors comprised approximately 300 gigabases of sequencing data and roughly 86 million unique TCR sequences. To predict cytomegalovirus infection status, the study combined high-throughput TCR immunosequencing, statistical association of individual TCRs with disease status, and machine learning. Class I and class II HLA loci were covered by the typing at four-digit resolution. Of the 350 to 450 genotyped donors, approximately 83% fell in the genetic ancestry cluster associated with self-reported Caucasian donors. Every repertoire in the discovery cohort had been generated on one and the same sequencing platform. The later analysis used no new phenotypic data to find candidate immune exposures, relying instead on TCR beta sequences and their occurrence across donors. In an earlier analysis of roughly 580 of the donors, high-throughput TCR beta sequencing was used to judge whether each TCR beta V gene segment behaved as functional or pseudogenic. A later genetic analysis used genome-wide SNP genotypes for about 65% of the 666 donors, treating that subset as a discovery cohort. Because of strong linkage in the cohort, roughly five DR-DQ haplotypes were treated as single units for association and clustering. The full study reports these points: In vitro tests confirmed that a few of the cytomegalovirus-associated TCR beta chains recognize cytomegalovirus antigens. An association between a missense DCLRE1C variant and V-gene and J-gene trimming of TCR beta chains was found in a later genetic analysis and replicated in an independent cohort. In the study, 150 to 200 TCR beta chains were listed as associated with cytomegalovirus. Compared with the approximately 700-donor mean, donors in an Asian-associated ancestry cluster had fewer N-insertions in productive TCRs, according to a later genetic analysis. Because HLA typing was unavailable for some donors at each locus, only the typed subset was used in association tests. Most CMV-associated TCR beta chains appeared to be HLA-restricted in a later analysis, and the HLA associations seemed to be driven largely by CMV exposure. Cytomegalovirus status was reported to be diagnosed by the classifier with high specificity and sensitivity in both the original and validation cohorts. The presence/absence analyses assumed that sequencing depth was roughly uniform across donors, and that assumption may not be true. A cluster of highly shared sequence variants was judged likely to be a technical artifact of the sequencing pipeline. The authors suggested that the approach could potentially be generalized to other disease states and immunological phenotypes. Correlated functional status among segregating V segments might be attributable to linkage disequilibrium, but an unknown experimental factor could not be ruled out. While some public TCRs were present in many individuals, most TCR sequences turned up only very rarely across donors. In a later analysis, some 17,000 TCR beta sequences were associated with specific HLA alleles at a false discovery rate of 0.05. In a later analysis, several top co-occurrence clusters were reported to appear linked to parvovirus B19, influenza, CMV and Epstein-Barr virus. In a later analysis, TCR association rates were found to vary across HLA loci, with the most associated TCRs seen for DRB1 alleles and the fewest for HLA-C alleles. In a later analysis, HLA-associated TCR beta chains were found to be more clonally expanded and to have lower generation probabilities than equally common non-associated chains. For the cohort, immune exposure information was limited to CMV serostatus. An earlier analysis of 587 of the donors showed that most TCR beta V segments appeared in productive rearrangements either about 90% or about 30% of the time, which broadly matched IMGT annotations. A further reported finding was that TCR beta sequences accurately predicted the HLA-A and HLA-B alleles for most subjects in the first cohort. When HLA alleles, especially DR and DQ, strongly co-occurred, TCR associations were difficult to assign to individual alleles. In this cohort, only TCR beta chains were sequenced, and detectable features were limited by the absence of alpha or paired-chain data. Approximately 16 rarely observed V segments, including chromosome 9 orphons, were excluded from the earlier analysis of approximately 500 of the donors because counts were too low.

Libraries were built with the immunoSEQ multiplex PCR assay. The multiplex PCR relied on a mix of 60 forward primers for TCR Vbeta segments and 13 reverse primers for TCR Jbeta segments. The CDR3 region of rearranged TCR beta genes was amplified from genomic DNA by a multiplex PCR assay. The Illumina HiSeq System was used to sequence the amplified TCR beta libraries as 87-base-pair reads. Under the source paper's analysis protocol: A later analysis tallied roughly 78 million unique TCR beta chains across the 550 to 850 repertoires, and some 10 million of those chains were shared by two or more donors. Raw reads were error-corrected and collapsed into unique sequences with a nearest-neighbor algorithm that merged closely related sequences to remove PCR and sequencing errors. Alignment of CDR3 sequences to IMGT reference sequences was used to assign V, D and J gene segments. For a sequence to be retained, at least a six-nucleotide match to both a V gene segment and a J gene segment was required. A rearrangement was called productive if the CDR3 had no stop codons and remained in frame with V and J, and every other rearrangement was called non-productive. Following IMGT convention, CDR3 was defined as the stretch from the second conserved V-encoded cysteine to the conserved J-encoded phenylalanine. Sequences without an unambiguous match to a single V gene segment were excluded from the earlier analysis of a few hundred of the donors. An earlier analysis of a few hundred of the donors called V segments functional above 56.7% productive rearrangements and segregating when the between-donor standard deviation exceeded 5%. A statistical classification framework was built for diagnosing cytomegalovirus status from the catalog of TCR beta chain sequences. In a later analysis, V and J genes were assigned by comparing TCR nucleotide sequences against IMGT/GENE-DB human TR gene sequences. The TCRdist pipeline was used in a later analysis to assign CDR3 sequences and most-parsimonious VDJ recombination scenarios. In a later analysis, each TCR beta chain was defined by its CDR3 amino acid sequence together with its V-gene family, and reads lacking a unique V-gene family were excluded. In a later analysis, 500 to 700 highly shared, low-generation-probability nucleotide sequences were removed to address suspected cross-contamination and a sequencing artifact. For each public chain, a later analysis derived a clonal expansion index from normalized ranks of inferred template counts within each repertoire. In a later analysis, generation probabilities were computed using a VDJ recombination model fitted to out-of-frame rearrangements, and the results were checked against IGoR. A later analysis scored TCR-TCR, TCR-HLA and TCR-CMV co-occurrence with hypergeometric tests, applying a repertoire-size bias correction to TCR pairs. To estimate false discovery rates, a later analysis permuted the HLA or CMV assignments 20 times. A later analysis grouped co-occurring TCRs with DBSCAN, adding TCRdist sequence similarity when clustering within HLA-allele-positive subsets. For co-occurrence clustering, repertoires with fewer than 30,000 or more than 120,000 public chains were excluded, along with 5 or 6 repertoires with anomalous nucleotide sharing. The source is immuneACCESS, and TCRdb retained only in-frame sequences with V and J called. Part of the clones is not carried over; for the studies checked, unresolved V genes explain less than half of this, and the remainder is unexplained. The D gene and trimming were derived from the DNA, and the V and J assignments and clone size from that table. The sample table holds 100,000 to 150,000 clones, of which 70% to 85% were seen once. The ten largest clones represent around 1.8% of the sample.

In total, 500 to 700 healthy bone marrow donors made up the cohort. All cohort members were sampled while nominally healthy, although unrecorded immune exposures were likely present. The donor was CMV seronegative and was included in the group of about 400 seronegative cohort members. A peripheral blood sample was provided by each donor, and peripheral blood mononuclear cells were used for TCR beta sequencing. The Qiagen DNeasy Blood Extraction Kit was used to extract genomic DNA from the blood cell samples. The sequence was collected from a man between 18 and 29 years old in good health and CMV-seronegative. The material sequenced was PBMCs.

The DNA sequence follows: TGTGCCAGCTCACCCACCTCCTACTACGAGCAGTACTTC. This sequence encodes CASSPTSYYEQYF. Here the chain combines TRBV18 and TRBJ2-7; the D gene remains uncertain. In the germline V gene, CDR1 corresponds to KGHSH and CDR2 to LQKENI. The CDR3 numbers 13 residues from cysteine through phenylalanine. Just CDR3 DNA is preserved here, 39 bases in frame from base 1. V is shortened by 3 bases, J by 3 bases, and the region joining them spans 9 bases.